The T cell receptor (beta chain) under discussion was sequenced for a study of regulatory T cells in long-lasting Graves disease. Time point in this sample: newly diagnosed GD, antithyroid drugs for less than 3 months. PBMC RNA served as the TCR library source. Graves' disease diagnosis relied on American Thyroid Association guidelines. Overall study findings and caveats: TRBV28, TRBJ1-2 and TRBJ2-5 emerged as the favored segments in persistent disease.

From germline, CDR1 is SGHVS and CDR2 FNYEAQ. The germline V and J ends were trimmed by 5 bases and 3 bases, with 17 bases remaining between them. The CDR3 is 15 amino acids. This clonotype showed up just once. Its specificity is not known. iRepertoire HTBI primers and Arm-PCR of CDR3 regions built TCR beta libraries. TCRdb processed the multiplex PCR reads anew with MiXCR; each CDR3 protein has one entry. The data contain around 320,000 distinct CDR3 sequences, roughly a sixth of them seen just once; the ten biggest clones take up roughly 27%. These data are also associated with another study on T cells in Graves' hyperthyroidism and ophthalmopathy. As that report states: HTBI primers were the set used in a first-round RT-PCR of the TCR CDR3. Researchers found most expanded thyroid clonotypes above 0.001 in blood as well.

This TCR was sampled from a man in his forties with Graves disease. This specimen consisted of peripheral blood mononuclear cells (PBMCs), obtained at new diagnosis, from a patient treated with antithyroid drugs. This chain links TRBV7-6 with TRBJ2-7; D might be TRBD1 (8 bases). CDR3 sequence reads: CASSQGAGANYEQYF. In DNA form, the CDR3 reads TGTGCCAGCAGCCAGGGGGCGGGGGCTAACTACGAGCAGTACTTC.